This T cell receptor (beta chain) derives from a study of T cell clusters in autoimmune cytopenias. On the study more broadly: A median age of around 60 years and mean of 56 years characterized healthy donor controls. The median distinct TRB clonotype count was around 2,400 per sample, from a median roughly 52,000 reads.

TRB was amplified by touch-down multiplex PCR, primer pools A and B combined. No DNA is given; TCRdb re-called the multiplex PCR reads and lists each CDR3 protein once. The sample totals approximately 11,000 distinct CDR3 sequences; its top ten clones hold about 4.5%. TRB amplification used 250 ng of peripheral blood genomic DNA. This clonotype is called medium-sized (0.01 to 0.1%) based on its frequency. These data were likewise used in another study, on T cell repertoires in aging, cancer and after chemotherapy. That work states: Donors were grouped into six age bands spanning 30 or younger through 70 or older. Median generation probability rose over the chemotherapy interval in each cancer cohort, suggesting rebound thymic output.

The specimen was peripheral blood. This clonotype originated in a human donor in good health.

The CDR3 here is CAWSKRGDQPQHF. The chain links TRBV30 to TRBJ1-5; TCRdb's D call of TRBD1 is untestable without DNA. Per the germline V gene, CDR1 is GTSNPN and CDR2 is SVGIG (reference sequence). This CDR3 comprises 13 residues.